The 28 T cell receptor beta chains listed next were all sequenced from one sample in a study of T cells in Graves' hyperthyroidism and ophthalmopathy. RNA transcripts yielded amplified TCR beta CDR3 regions. The TCR CDR3 was amplified in a first-round RT-PCR using the HTBI primer set. MiXCR, applied by TCRdb to the multiplex PCR reads, yields one record per CDR3 protein. The table has some 500,000 distinct CDR3 sequences, about 15% seen once; the top ten hold around 17%. The sample consisted of blood. All receptors derive from a woman younger than 35 with Graves' hyperthyroidism.

In this sample, this clonotype turned up a few times. The chain employs TRBV9 and TRBJ2-2; 7 nucleotides match TRBD1. Germline CDR1 SGDLS, CDR2 YYNGEE. This CDR3 comprises 13 residues. With V trimmed by 2 bases and J by 6 bases, 1 base remained unmatched. Here the CDR3 DNA reads TGTGCCAGCAGCGTGCAGGGGGCCGGGGAGCTGTTTTTT. Its translation is CASSVQGAGELFF.

This clonotype was seen a handful of times. The V call is TRBV7-6, the J call TRBJ2-3; TRBD2 matches at 14 bases. The germline V gene encodes CDR1 SGHVS and CDR2 FNYEAQ. The ends lost 5 bases at V and 1 base at J; junction bases unmatched: 5. The CDR3 covers 17 residues. CDR3 loop: CASSRMGLAGGTDTQYF. The CDR3 coding sequence is TGTGCCAGCAGCCGAATGGGACTAGCGGGGGGCACAGATACGCAGTATTTT.

The chain combines TRBV5-1 with TRBJ2-1; 12 nucleotides agree with TRBD1. The CDR3 covers 14 residues. V was clipped by 6 bases and J by 9 bases; unmatched bases: 7. Germline lookup yields CDR1 SGHRS and CDR2 YFSETQ. Here the CDR3 reads CASKKGTGGVEQFF. CDR3 bases: TGCGCCAGCAAGAAGGGGACAGGGGGCGTTGAGCAGTTCTTC.

This clonotype was picked up a small number of times. V usage is TRBV25-1 and J usage is TRBJ2-3; D possibly corresponds to TRBD1 (6 bases). Per germline, CDR1 MGHDK and CDR2 SYGVNS. The V end was cut by 3 bases, the J end by 2 bases, with 9 bases between. The CDR3 is 14 residues long. The CDR3 here is CASSEGQTTDTQYF. The CDR3 coding sequence is TGTGCCAGCAGTGAGGGACAAACCACAGATACGCAGTATTTT.

Only a few counts were recorded for this clonotype. The chain uses TRBV5-6 and TRBJ2-5; D unclear. The CDR3 sequence is 14 residues long. Germline assignment: CDR1 SGHDT and CDR2 YYEEEE. Between the trimmed V and J ends, which lost 4 bases and 1 base, there was a span of 11 bases. CDR3 amino acids: CASSQISSQETQYF. In DNA, the CDR3 is TGTGCCAGCAGCCAGATCTCGTCCCAAGAGACCCAGTACTTC.

A few counts support this clonotype. The chain employs TRBV5-1 and TRBJ2-4, with 10 nucleotides matching TRBD1. This CDR3 has 15 residues. Trimming took 0 bases from V and 5 from J; bases not matched to a gene: 2. CDR1 is SGHRS and CDR2 is YFSETQ in the germline V gene. CDR3 sequence (DNA): TGCGCCAGCAGCTTGGGAGGGACAGGGGAAAACATTCAGTACTTC. It codes for CASSLGGTGENIQYF.

This clonotype was seen ten or more times. The V and J genes are TRBV19 and TRBJ1-1; no reliable D call. Between the trimmed V and J ends, which lost 3 bases and 8 bases, there was a span of 13 bases. The CDR3 contains 13 residues. Germline V CDR1 and CDR2: LNHDA, SQIVND (reference sequence). CDR3 in DNA: TGTGCCAGTAGTATCCAAGCAATTGGGGAAGCTTTCTTT. Translating gives CASSIQAIGEAFF.

The V gene is TRBV24-1, the J gene TRBJ2-1, with D perhaps assigned TRBD1 or TRBD2 (5 bases each). CDR1 is KGHDR and CDR2 is SFDVKD in the germline V gene. The CDR3 has 14 amino acids. Deletions cut 1 base from V and 13 bases from J, with 16 bases between. CDR3 loop: CATSDFTPGGHQFF. The CDR3 DNA is TGTGCCACCAGTGATTTCACCCCTGGGGGTCACCAGTTCTTC.

The chain uses TRBV30 and TRBJ2-2; D call uncertain. Per germline, CDR1 GTSNPN and CDR2 SVGIG (reference sequence). The CDR3 extends over 13 amino acids. V dropped 8 bases and J dropped 0 bases, with 10 bases sitting between them. The CDR3 reads CAVTGANTGELFF. In DNA form, the CDR3 reads TGTGCCGTAACGGGTGCGAACACCGGGGAGCTGTTTTTT.

The chain is built from TRBV29-1 and TRBJ2-7; D may be TRBD1 or TRBD2 (6 bases each). This CDR3 has 15 residues. Germline values: CDR1 SQVTM, CDR2 ANQGSEA. Trimming removed 1 base from V and 1 base from J, with 14 bases in between. The CDR3: CSVEGRGLPSYEQYF. The DNA for the CDR3 is TGCAGCGTTGAAGGTCGGGGGCTCCCGTCCTACGAGCAGTACTTC.

This clonotype was picked up many times. The V and J genes are TRBV7-3 and TRBJ2-5; D unclear. The V gene's germline CDR1 is SGHTA and CDR2 FQGTGA. Trimming took off 3 bases at V and 4 bases at J, with 12 bases between the two ends. The CDR3 sequence is 14 residues long. DNA for the CDR3: TGTGCCAGCAGCTTCCAAGACCGTGGAGAGACCCAGTACTTC. Amino acids: CASSFQDRGETQYF.

This clonotype was detected ten times or more. The J gene is TRBJ2-3, the V gene TRBV10-3; tentatively, D is TRBD2 (6 bases). CDR1 is ENHRY and CDR2 is SYGVKD in the germline V gene. V was pared by 6 bases and J by 0 bases, with 13 bases between. This CDR3 has 15 residues. This CDR3 reads CAIRRLEASTDTQYF. The CDR3 region has the DNA TGTGCCATCAGGCGACTAGAGGCTAGCACAGATACGCAGTATTTT.

This sequence joins TRBV15 and TRBJ2-1; possible D gene TRBD2, 6 bases. V was shortened by 5 bases and J by 2 bases, with 19 bases between the two germline ends. The CDR3 extends over 17 amino acids. In germline, CDR1 is LNHNV, CDR2 YYDKDF (reference sequence). This chain's CDR3 is CATSSRGAGFTYNEQFF. For the CDR3, the DNA is TGTGCCACCAGCTCCCGGGGCGCGGGATTTACCTACAATGAGCAGTTCTTC.

The V call is TRBV20-1, the J call TRBJ1-3, with unresolved D. This CDR3 is 14 amino acids long. CDR1 is DFQATT, CDR2 SNEGSKA, per germline (reference sequence). V was shortened by 1 base and J by 4 bases, with 11 bases between the two germline ends. CDR3 amino acids: CSARASIRGNTIYF. The CDR3 coding sequence is TGCAGTGCTAGAGCGAGTATAAGGGGAAACACCATATATTTT.

This clonotype was detected many times. The chain carries TRBV6-4 and TRBJ2-2; D remains ambiguous. This CDR3 has 13 amino acids. Germline-derived CDR1 and CDR2 are MRHNA and SNTAGT. The V end lost 2 bases, the J end lost 1 base, and 2 bases lay between the germline ends. This CDR3 is CASSDRNTGELFF. In DNA form, the CDR3 reads TGTGCCAGCAGTGACAGGAACACCGGGGAGCTGTTTTTT.

With regard to this clonotype: A much larger clone lies one base from this, so it may be a read error. The V gene is TRBV20-1, the J gene TRBJ2-1; 11 bases fit TRBD2. Per germline, CDR1 DFQATT and CDR2 SNEGSKA (reference sequence). This CDR3 is 14 amino acids long. In DNA form, the CDR3 reads TGCAGTGCTAGTAGTAGCGGGAGGGGTAATGAGCATTTCTTC. Translation gives CSASSSGRGNEHFF.

This clonotype was seen more than once but under ten times. The V gene is TRBV7-9, the J gene TRBJ2-7; TRBD2 aligns across 9 bases. The CDR3 is 16 amino acids. V lost 7 bases and J lost 4; bases outside the gene matches: 14. Germline-derived CDR1 and CDR2 are SEHNR and FQNEAQ (reference sequence). CDR3 amino acids: CASTPPLLAGSYEQYF. As DNA, the CDR3 is TGTGCCAGCACCCCACCCCTCCTAGCGGGATCATACGAGCAGTACTTC.

This clonotype came up many times. The chain carries TRBV11-2 and TRBJ2-3; D is perhaps TRBD1 (5 bases). This CDR3 region has 16 residues. Germline V CDR1 and CDR2: SGHAT, FQNNGV. Trimming took 5 bases from V and 0 from J, leaving 15 bases between them. CDR3 bases: TGTGCCAGCAGCGATCGACAGTTAGGTAGCACAGATACGCAGTATTTT. Protein sequence: CASSDRQLGSTDTQYF.

This sequence joins TRBV20-1 and TRBJ1-1; TRBD1 might be the D (5 bases). CDR1 is DFQATT, CDR2 SNEGSKA, per germline (reference sequence). The germline V and J ends were trimmed by 5 bases and 6 bases, with 16 bases remaining between them. CDR3 length equals 13 residues. The CDR3 DNA follows: TGCAGTGCTCACCCTCCAGGGCTGGCTGAAGCTTTCTTT. Translated: CSAHPPGLAEAFF.

This clonotype was found a few times. CDR3 sequence (DNA): TGTGCCAGTAGTAGCTCCGGGACGGGGGACTATGGCTACACCTTC. Its translation: CASSSSGTGDYGYTF. The chain has TRBV19 and TRBJ1-2, with TRBD1 as a possible D gene (5 bases). V lost 4 bases, J lost 3 bases, and 15 bases lay in between. CDR1 is LNHDA, CDR2 SQIVND, per germline (reference sequence). This CDR3 comprises 15 residues.

Many counts were recorded for this clonotype. The genes are TRBV29-1 and TRBJ2-7; no clear D gene. The CDR3 runs to 12 residues. V was shortened by 3 bases and J by 6 bases, with 12 bases between the two germline ends. The V gene's germline CDR1 is SQVTM and CDR2 ANQGSEA. The CDR3 coding sequence is TGCAGCGTTGAGTCCCGTGGCAGCGAGCAGTACTTC. Translating gives CSVESRGSEQYF.

The V and J genes are TRBV5-8 and TRBJ2-2; D perhaps matches TRBD2 (5 bases). This CDR3 is 14 amino acids long. The V gene lost 5 bases and the J gene lost 0 bases, with 8 bases spanning the gap. In germline, CDR1 is SGHTS, CDR2 YDEGEE. The CDR3 DNA follows: TGTGCCAGCAGACGGGATCCGAACACCGGGGAGCTGTTTTTT. Protein product: CASRRDPNTGELFF.

This clonotype came up many times. This chain joins TRBV2 and TRBJ1-1; 8 bases align to TRBD1. The junction had 7 bases not matched to a gene; V was cut back by 6 bases and J by 1 base. Germline V gene lookup returns CDR1 SNHLY and CDR2 FYNNEI. The CDR3 loop spans 15 amino acids. The CDR3 is CASSFDRGRNTEAFF. The CDR3 DNA follows: TGTGCCAGCAGCTTTGACAGGGGCCGGAACACTGAAGCTTTCTTT.

Only a few counts were recorded for this clonotype. This chain joins TRBV4-2 and TRBJ1-2; D is unclear. The V end lost 0 bases, the J end lost 6 bases, and 11 bases lay between the germline ends. CDR1 and CDR2 (germline): LGHNA, YNFKEQ. The CDR3 runs to 14 residues. For the CDR3, the DNA is TGTGCCAGCAGCCAAGATGAGGGTGAGGATGGCTACACCTTC. It translates to CASSQDEGEDGYTF.

This clonotype was observed many times. The genes are TRBV19 and TRBJ1-4, with D perhaps matching TRBD1 (5 bases). This CDR3 comprises 19 residues. V gave up 3 bases and J gave up 0 bases, with 20 bases separating them. The V gene's germline CDR1 is LNHDA and CDR2 SQIVND (reference sequence). The CDR3 region is CASSIAGPRALATNEKLFF. The CDR3, as DNA: TGTGCCAGTAGTATCGCCGGGCCCAGGGCCCTTGCAACTAATGAAAAACTGTTTTTT.

This clonotype showed up many times. The rearrangement joins TRBV9 to TRBJ1-4, with 9 bases matching TRBD1. CDR3 length: 15 amino acids. CDR1 SGDLS and CDR2 YYNGEE come from the germline V gene. J gave up 8 bases and V 4 bases, and 9 bases lay outside the gene matches. CDR3 in DNA: TGTGCCAGCAGCCCCCGGACAGGGGAGACAGAAAAACTGTTTTTT. It specifies CASSPRTGETEKLFF. The full variable domain, completed using reference TRBV9 and TRBJ1-4, is DSGVTQTPKHLITATGQRVTLRCSPRSGDLSVYWYQQSLDQGLQFLIQYYNGEERAKGNILERFSAQQFPDLHSELNLSSLELGDSALYFCASSPRTGETEKLFFGSGTQLSVL.

This clonotype was detected many times. This chain uses TRBV12-3 or TRBV12-4 with TRBJ2-2; 7 nucleotides match TRBD2. With 2 bases clipped from V and 6 bases from J, the junction kept 12 bases outside the gene matches. CDR3 length equals 17 residues. CDR3 residues: CASSLQAGIRGAGELFF. The CDR3 nucleotides are TGTGCCAGCAGTTTACAGGCTGGGATTCGGGGGGCCGGGGAGCTGTTTTTT.

This clonotype was recorded many times. This chain connects TRBV27 to TRBJ1-1, with D unclear. The ends were cut back, 2 bases at V and 4 bases at J, with 11 bases in the middle. Per germline, CDR1 MNHEY and CDR2 SMNVEV (reference sequence). The CDR3 runs 14 residues. CDR3 nucleotide sequence: TGTGCCAGCAGTTTAGACTATCCGGGCACTGAAGCTTTCTTT. It translates to CASSLDYPGTEAFF.